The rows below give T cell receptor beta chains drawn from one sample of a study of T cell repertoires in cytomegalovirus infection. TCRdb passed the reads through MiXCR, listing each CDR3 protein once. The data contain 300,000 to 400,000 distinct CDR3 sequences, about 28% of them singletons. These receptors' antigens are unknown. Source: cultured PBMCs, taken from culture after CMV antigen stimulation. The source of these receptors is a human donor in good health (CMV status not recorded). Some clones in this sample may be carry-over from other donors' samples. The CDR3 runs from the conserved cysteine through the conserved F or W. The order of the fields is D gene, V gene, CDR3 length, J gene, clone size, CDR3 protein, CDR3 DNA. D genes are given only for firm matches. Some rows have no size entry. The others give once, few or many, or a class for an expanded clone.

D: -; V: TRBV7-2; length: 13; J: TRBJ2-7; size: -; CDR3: CASSLAPHSEQYF; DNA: TGTGCCAGCAGCTTAGCCCCACATAGCGAGCAGTACTTC
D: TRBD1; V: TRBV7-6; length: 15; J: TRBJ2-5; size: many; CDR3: CASSLDGDRGETQYF; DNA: TGTGCCAGCAGCTTAGACGGGGACAGGGGAGAGACCCAGTACTTC
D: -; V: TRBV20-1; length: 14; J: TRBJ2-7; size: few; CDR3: CSAPWDLSPYEQYF; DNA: TGCAGTGCTCCTTGGGACCTTTCTCCCTACGAGCAGTACTTC
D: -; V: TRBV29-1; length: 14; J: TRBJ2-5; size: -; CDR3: CSAGSPGFQETQYF; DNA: TGCAGCGCCGGGAGTCCCGGATTCCAAGAGACCCAGTACTTC
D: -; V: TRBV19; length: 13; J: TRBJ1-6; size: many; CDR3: CASSGPGDSPLHF; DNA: TGTGCCAGTAGTGGGCCGGGGGATTCACCCCTCCACTTT
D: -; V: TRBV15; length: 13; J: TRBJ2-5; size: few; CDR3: CATSRVELETQYF; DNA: TGTGCCACCAGCAGAGTCGAGTTAGAGACCCAGTACTTC
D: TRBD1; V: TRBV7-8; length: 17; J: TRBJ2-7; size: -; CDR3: CASSLTSGTGNTYEQYF; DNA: TGTGCCAGCAGCTTAACATCCGGGACAGGGAACACCTACGAGCAGTACTTC
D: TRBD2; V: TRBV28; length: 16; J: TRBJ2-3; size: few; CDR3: CASTLSGRRSTDTQYF; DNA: TGTGCCAGCACCCTAAGCGGGAGGCGGAGCACAGATACGCAGTATTTT
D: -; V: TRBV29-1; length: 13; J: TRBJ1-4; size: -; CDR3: CSAGQTDNEKLFF; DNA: TGCAGCGCCGGACAGACTGATAATGAAAAACTGTTTTTT
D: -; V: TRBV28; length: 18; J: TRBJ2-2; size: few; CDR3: CASSSDHYGLSNTGELFF; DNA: TGTGCCAGCAGTTCGGACCACTACGGACTCTCGAACACCGGGGAGCTGTTTTTT
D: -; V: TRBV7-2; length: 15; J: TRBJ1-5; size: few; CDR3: CASKKQGGSNQPQHF; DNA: TGTGCCAGCAAGAAACAGGGAGGTAGCAATCAGCCCCAGCATTTT
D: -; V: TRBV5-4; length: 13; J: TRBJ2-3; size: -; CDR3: CASSLVGGDTQYF; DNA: TGTGCCAGCAGCTTGGTGGGGGGAGATACGCAGTATTTT
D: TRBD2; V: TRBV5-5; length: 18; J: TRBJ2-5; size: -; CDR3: CASSLWALRTSDQETQYF; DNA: TGTGCCAGCAGCCTGTGGGCTTTAAGGACTAGCGATCAAGAGACCCAGTACTTC
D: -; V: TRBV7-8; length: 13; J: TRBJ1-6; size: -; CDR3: CASSTGAGSPLHF; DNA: TGTGCCAGCAGCACCGGGGCAGGATCACCCCTCCACTTT
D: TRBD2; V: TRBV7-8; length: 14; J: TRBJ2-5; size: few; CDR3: CASSLGGEGETQYF; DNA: TGTGCCAGCAGCTTAGGAGGGGAGGGGGAGACCCAGTACTTC
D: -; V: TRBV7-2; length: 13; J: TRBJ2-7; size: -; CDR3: CASSLPSNYEQYF; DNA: TGTGCCAGCAGCTTACCCAGCAACTACGAGCAGTACTTC
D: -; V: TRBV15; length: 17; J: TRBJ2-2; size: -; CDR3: CATSRDPTAGTTGELFF; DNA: TGTGCCACCAGCAGAGATCCCACAGCTGGGACAACCGGGGAGCTGTTTTTT
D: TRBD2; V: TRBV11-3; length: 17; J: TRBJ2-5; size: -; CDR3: CASSLPPGVAGVETQYF; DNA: TGTGCCAGCAGCCTCCCCCCCGGGGTAGCGGGAGTGGAGACCCAGTACTTC
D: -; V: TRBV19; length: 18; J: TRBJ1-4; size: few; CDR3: CASTRRRQDLASNEKLFF; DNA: TGTGCCAGTACCAGAAGGCGACAGGACCTAGCCAGTAATGAAAAACTGTTTTTT
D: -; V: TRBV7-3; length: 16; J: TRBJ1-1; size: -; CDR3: CASSLQGNRMNTEAFF; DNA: TGTGCCAGCAGCTTACAGGGTAATCGGATGAACACTGAAGCTTTCTTT
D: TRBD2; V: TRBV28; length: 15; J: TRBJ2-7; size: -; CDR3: CASRPLSGYPYEQYF; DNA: TGTGCCAGCAGACCTCTTAGCGGGTATCCCTACGAGCAGTACTTC
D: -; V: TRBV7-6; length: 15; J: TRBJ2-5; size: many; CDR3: CASSSTGLRGETQYF; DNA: TGTGCCAGCAGCTCCACGGGACTCCGCGGAGAGACCCAGTACTTC
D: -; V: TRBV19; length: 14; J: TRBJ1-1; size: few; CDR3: CASSGTTGNTEAFF; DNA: TGTGCCAGCTCGGGGACGACAGGGAACACTGAAGCTTTCTTT
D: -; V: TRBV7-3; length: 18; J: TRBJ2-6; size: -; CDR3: CASSLVVGDGAGANVLTF; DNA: TGTGCCAGCAGCTTAGTGGTTGGGGACGGTGCTGGGGCCAACGTCCTGACTTTC
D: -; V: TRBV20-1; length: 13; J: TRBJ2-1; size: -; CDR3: CSACGTDSNTQFF; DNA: TGCAGTGCCTGCGGGACAGACTCGAATACCCAGTTCTTC
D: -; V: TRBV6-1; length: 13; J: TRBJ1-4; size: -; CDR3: CASAPGLREKLFF; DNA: TGTGCCAGCGCCCCGGGACTTAGAGAAAAACTGTTTTTT
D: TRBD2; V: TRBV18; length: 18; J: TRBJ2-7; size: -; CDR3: CASSPPTSGRASGYEQYF; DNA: TGTGCCAGCTCACCACCGACTAGCGGGAGGGCTTCTGGCTACGAGCAGTACTTC
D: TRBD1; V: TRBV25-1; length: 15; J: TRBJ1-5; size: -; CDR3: CASANRGSGNQPQHF; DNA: TGTGCCAGCGCGAACAGGGGGTCTGGCAATCAGCCCCAGCATTTT
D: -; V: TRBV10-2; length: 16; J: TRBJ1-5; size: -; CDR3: CASSGENRASNQPQHF; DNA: TGCGCCAGCAGTGGAGAGAACCGGGCAAGCAATCAGCCCCAGCATTTT
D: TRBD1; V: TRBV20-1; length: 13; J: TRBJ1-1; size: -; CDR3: CSAREKDRGKAFF; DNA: TGCAGTGCTAGAGAAAAGGACAGGGGGAAAGCTTTCTTT
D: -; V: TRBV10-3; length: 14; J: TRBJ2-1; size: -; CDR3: CAITAAQGPNEQFF; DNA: TGTGCCATCACCGCCGCCCAGGGGCCCAATGAGCAGTTCTTC
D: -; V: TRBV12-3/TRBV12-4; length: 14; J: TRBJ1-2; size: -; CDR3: CASSPPPGAWGYTF; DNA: TGTGCCAGCAGTCCCCCGCCTGGGGCCTGGGGCTACACCTTC
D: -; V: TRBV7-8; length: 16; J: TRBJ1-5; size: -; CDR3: CASSLDRGEGNQPQHF; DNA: TGTGCCAGCAGCTTAGATCGGGGAGAGGGCAATCAGCCCCAGCATTTT
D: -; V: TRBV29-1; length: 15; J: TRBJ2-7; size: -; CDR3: CSVEDRAISSYEQYF; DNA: TGCAGCGTTGAAGACAGGGCCATTAGCTCCTACGAGCAGTACTTC
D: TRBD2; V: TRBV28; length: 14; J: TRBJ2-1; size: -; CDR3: CATKTSGSVYEQFF; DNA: TGTGCCACCAAGACTAGCGGGAGTGTCTATGAGCAGTTCTTC
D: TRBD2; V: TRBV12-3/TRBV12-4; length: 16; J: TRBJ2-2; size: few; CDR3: CASSRTSGAPGGELFF; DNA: TGTGCCAGCAGTCGGACTAGCGGGGCCCCGGGCGGGGAGCTGTTTTTT
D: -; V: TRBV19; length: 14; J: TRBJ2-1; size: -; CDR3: CASKKGGVGYEQFF; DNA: TGTGCCAGTAAAAAGGGGGGCGTCGGGTATGAGCAGTTCTTC
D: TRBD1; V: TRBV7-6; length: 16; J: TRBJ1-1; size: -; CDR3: CASSTPTGGFNTEAFF; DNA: TGTGCCAGCAGCACACCGACAGGGGGCTTCAACACTGAAGCTTTCTTT
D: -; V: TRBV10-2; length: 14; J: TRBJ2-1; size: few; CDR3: CASSDPLAGYEQFF; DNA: TGCGCCAGCAGTGACCCCCTTGCGGGGTATGAGCAGTTCTTC
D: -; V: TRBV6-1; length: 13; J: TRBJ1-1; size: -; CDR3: CASSVLANTEAFF; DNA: TGTGCCAGCAGTGTATTAGCGAACACTGAAGCTTTCTTT
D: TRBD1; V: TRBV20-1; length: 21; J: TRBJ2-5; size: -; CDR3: CSARLSTGGGIQGAWQETQYF; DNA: TGCAGTGCTAGGCTATCGACAGGGGGCGGAATACAAGGGGCTTGGCAAGAGACCCAGTACTTC
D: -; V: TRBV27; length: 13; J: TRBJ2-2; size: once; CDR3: CASRNPSTGELFF; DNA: TGTGCCAGCAGAAACCCTTCGACCGGGGAGCTGTTTTTT
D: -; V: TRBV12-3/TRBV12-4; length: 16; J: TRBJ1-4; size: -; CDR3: CASTRRRRRGNEKLFF; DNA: TGTGCCAGCACTCGACGACGACGGAGGGGAAATGAAAAACTGTTTTTT
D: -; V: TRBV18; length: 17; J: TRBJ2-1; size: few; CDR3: CASSPSADRASYNEQFF; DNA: TGTGCCAGCTCACCCTCAGCCGACAGAGCTAGCTACAATGAGCAGTTCTTC
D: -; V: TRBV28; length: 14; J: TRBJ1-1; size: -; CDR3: CASSLREVQTEAFF; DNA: TGTGCCAGCAGTTTAAGGGAGGTACAAACTGAAGCTTTCTTT
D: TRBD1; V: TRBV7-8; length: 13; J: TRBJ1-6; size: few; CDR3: CASSKQGHSPLHF; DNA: TGTGCCAGCAGCAAACAGGGGCACTCACCCCTCCACTTT
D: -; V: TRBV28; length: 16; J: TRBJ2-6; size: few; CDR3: CASSSGLSSGANVLTF; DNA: TGTGCCAGCAGTTCCGGACTGTCCTCTGGGGCCAACGTCCTGACTTTC
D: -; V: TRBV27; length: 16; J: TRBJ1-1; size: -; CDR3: CASSLSSTVSGTEAFF; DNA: TGTGCCAGCAGTTTATCCTCAACAGTGTCGGGAACTGAAGCTTTCTTT
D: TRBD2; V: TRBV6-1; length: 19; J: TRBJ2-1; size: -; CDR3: CASSETSGIYISSYNEQFF; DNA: TGTGCCAGCAGTGAAACTAGCGGGATATATATTAGCTCCTACAATGAGCAGTTCTTC
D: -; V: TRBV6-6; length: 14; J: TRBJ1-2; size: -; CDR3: CASSDPGRIYGYTF; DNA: TGTGCCAGCAGTGACCCGGGACGTATCTATGGCTACACCTTC
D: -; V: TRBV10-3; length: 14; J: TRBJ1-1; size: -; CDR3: CATRFRLLNTEAFF; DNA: TGTGCCACCCGATTCCGGCTTTTGAACACTGAAGCTTTCTTT
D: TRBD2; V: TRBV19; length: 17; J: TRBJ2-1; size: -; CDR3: CASSSTTGLAPYNEQFF; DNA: TGTGCCAGTAGCTCTACCACCGGACTAGCCCCCTACAATGAGCAGTTCTTC
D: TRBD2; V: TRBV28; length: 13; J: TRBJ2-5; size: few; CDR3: CATISGRAVTQYF; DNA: TGTGCCACAATTAGCGGGAGGGCTGTGACCCAGTACTTC
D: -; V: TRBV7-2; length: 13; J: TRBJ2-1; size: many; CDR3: CASSLASNNEQFF; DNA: TGTGCCAGCAGCTTAGCTAGCAACAATGAGCAGTTCTTC